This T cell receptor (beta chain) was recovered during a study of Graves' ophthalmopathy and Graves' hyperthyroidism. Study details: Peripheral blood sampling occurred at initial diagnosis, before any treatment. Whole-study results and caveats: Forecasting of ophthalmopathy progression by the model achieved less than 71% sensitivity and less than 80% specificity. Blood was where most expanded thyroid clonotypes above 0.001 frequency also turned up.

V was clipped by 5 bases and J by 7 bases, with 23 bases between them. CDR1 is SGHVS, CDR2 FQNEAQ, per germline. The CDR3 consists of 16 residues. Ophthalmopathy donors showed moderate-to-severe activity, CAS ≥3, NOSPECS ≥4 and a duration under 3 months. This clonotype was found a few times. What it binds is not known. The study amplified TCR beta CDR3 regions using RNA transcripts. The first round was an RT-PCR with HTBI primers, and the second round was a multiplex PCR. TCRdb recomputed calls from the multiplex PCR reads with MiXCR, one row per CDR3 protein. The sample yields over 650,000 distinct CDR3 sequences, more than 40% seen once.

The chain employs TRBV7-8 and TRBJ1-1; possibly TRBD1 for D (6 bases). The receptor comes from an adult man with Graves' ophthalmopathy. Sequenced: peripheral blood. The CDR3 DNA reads TGTGCCAGCAGCCCCCCCCTTCGGAGCCAACAGGGTGAAGCTTTCTTT. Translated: CASSPPLRSQQGEAFF. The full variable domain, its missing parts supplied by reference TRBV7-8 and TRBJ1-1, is GAGVSQSPRYKVAKRGQDVALRCDPISGHVSLFWYQQALGQGPEFLTYFQNEAQLDKSGLPSDRFFAERPEGSVSTLKIQRTQQEDSAVYLCASSPPLRSQQGEAFFGQGTRLTVV.